What follows are 10 T cell receptor beta chains derived from one specimen sequenced in a study of cytomegalovirus exposure and HLA in healthy donors (dated by TCRdb to 2016 to 2017). The library relied on the immunoSEQ multiplex PCR assay. The multiplex PCR relied on a mix of 60 forward primers for TCR Vbeta segments and 13 reverse primers for TCR Jbeta segments. This is the immuneACCESS table as TCRdb keeps it, with only in-frame sequences that have V and J called. A part of the clones is gone; compared with another copy, unresolved V genes explain less than half, and the rest is unexplained. Present in this sample are 180,000 or so clones, around 80% of which were seen just once. The top ten constitute more than 3.5% of the sample. Material for sequencing was PBMCs. The receptors stem from a woman aged 55-69 years in good health and CMV-seropositive.

The chain carries TRBV28 and TRBJ1-6; tentatively, D is TRBD1 (6 bases). Looked up from germline, CDR1 is MDHEN and CDR2 is SYDVKM. The CDR3 is 14 residues long. V lost 2 bases to trimming and J lost 10 bases, with 12 bases between them. Written as DNA, the CDR3 is TGTGCCAGCAGTTTAGGCAGGGGAAACTCACCCCTCCACTTT. Its translation is CASSLGRGNSPLHF.

This clone was found once. The V call is TRBV5-1, the J call TRBJ2-7; 9 bases agree with TRBD1. Germline trimming cut 0 bases from V and 3 bases from J; bases unmatched to any gene: 4. Germline-derived CDR1 and CDR2 are SGHRS and YFSETQ. The CDR3 is made up of 15 amino acids. The CDR3 region is CASSLETGGNYEQYF. In DNA, the CDR3 is TGCGCCAGCAGCTTGGAAACAGGGGGCAACTACGAGCAGTACTTC.

The CDR3 DNA follows: TGTGCCGCCAAGGGGCAGGGGGCGGCCGGGGAGCTGTTTTTT. This gives the protein CAAKGQGAAGELFF. The V gene is TRBV19, the J gene TRBJ2-2, with 8 bases fitting TRBD1. This CDR3 region has 14 residues. The germline V gene encodes CDR1 LNHDA and CDR2 SQIVND (reference sequence). The V segment lost 11 bases and the J segment 6 bases; nucleotides outside the gene matches: 11. The full variable domain, rest sourced from reference TRBV19 and TRBJ2-2, is DGGITQSPKYLFRKEGQNVTLSCEQNLNHDAMYWYRQDPGQGLRLIYYSQIVNDFQKGDIAEGYSVSREKKESFPLTVTSAQKNPTAFYLCAAKGQGAAGELFFGEGSRLTVL.

The rearrangement joins TRBV5-1 to TRBJ2-1, with 9 bases fitting TRBD2. This CDR3 has 15 residues. The germline V gene has CDR1 SGHRS and CDR2 YFSETQ. J gave up 3 bases and V 4 bases, and 5 bases lay outside the gene matches. The CDR3 coding sequence is TGCGCCAGCAGCGAGACTAGCGGATTCTACAATGAGCAGTTCTTC. Residues: CASSETSGFYNEQFF.

Turning to this clone: Additional DNA sequences in this sample encode the identical CDR3. This chain links TRBV27 with TRBJ1-4; D remains unclear. The CDR3 runs to 12 residues. Germline CDR1 is MNHEY and CDR2 is SMNVEV (reference sequence). The V and J ends lost 3 bases and 8 bases respectively, with 7 bases between them. The DNA for the CDR3 is TGTGCCAGCAGTTTGCGAGGGGAAAAACTGTTTTTT. Protein sequence: CASSLRGEKLFF.

V gene TRBV10-3 combines with J gene TRBJ2-7, with D possibly being TRBD1 (6 bases). The CDR3 consists of 13 residues. Trimming removed 7 bases at V and 4 bases at J, with 14 bases between. The germline V gene has CDR1 ENHRY and CDR2 SYGVKD. The CDR3 DNA follows: TGTGCCATCAATATGGGACATGTTTACGAGCAGTACTTC. Its translation is CAINMGHVYEQYF.

The rearrangement uses TRBV28 and TRBJ2-7; D is possibly TRBD1 (6 bases). The germline gives CDR1 MDHEN, CDR2 SYDVKM. The CDR3 totals 15 residues. Trimming stripped 3 bases from V and 0 bases from J, with 12 bases between. CDR3 DNA sequence: TGTGCCAGCAGTTTGACAGGTGCTCGCTCCTACGAGCAGTACTTC. Translated, it gives CASSLTGARSYEQYF.

This clone was detected only once. The rearrangement joins TRBV19 to TRBJ1-2; 7 nucleotides line up with TRBD1. The V gene end was trimmed by 3 bases and the J gene end by 8 bases; junction bases not matched to a gene: 21. Germline CDR1 and CDR2: LNHDA and SQIVND (reference sequence). CDR3 length: 18 amino acids. CDR3 DNA: TGTGCCAGTAGTATTGTTATTAGGTCGGGACAGCCGAGGGGAGGCTACACCTTC. Its protein is CASSIVIRSGQPRGGYTF.

The chain joins TRBV27 to TRBJ1-2; 8 bases line up with TRBD1. Germline V gene data show CDR1 as MNHEY and CDR2 as SMNVEV (reference sequence). J gave up 7 bases and V 3 bases, and 7 bases lay outside the gene matches. CDR3 length: 14 residues. CDR3 DNA: TGTGCCAGCAGTTTGGACAGGGCTTGGGGTGGCTACACCTTC. Protein sequence: CASSLDRAWGGYTF.

The V and J genes are TRBV5-6 and TRBJ2-2; D is possibly TRBD1 (6 bases). The ends were cut back, 0 bases at V and 4 bases at J, with 7 bases in the middle. The germline CDR1 and CDR2 sequences are SGHDT and YYEEEE. The CDR3 loop spans 14 amino acids. CDR3 region: CASSLVRGTGELFF. CDR3 DNA sequence: TGTGCCAGCAGCTTGGTCAGGGGCACCGGGGAGCTGTTTTTT.